These 6 T cell receptor beta chains were sequenced from one sample in a study of CD8+ T cells in alopecia areata. TCR sequencing used cDNA made by reverse transcription of extracted RNA. Repertoires were generated with immunoSEQ multiplex PCR, while TCRdb's copy carries only in-frame clones and drops some. The sample yields about 100,000 clones, just under 60% seen once. Treatment: oral pan-JAK inhibitor, 5-10 mg twice daily. The source material was CD8+ T cells sorted from blood, sampled at approximately week 60, from a patient treated with tofacitinib. The source of these receptors is a human donor with alopecia areata.

The chain combines TRBV5-6 with TRBJ1-1; D may be TRBD1 (6 bases). Germline V gives CDR1 SGHDT, CDR2 YYEEEE. V lost 4 bases and J lost 1, with 14 bases in between. This CDR3 region has 15 residues. This CDR3 reads CASSPTKQGNTEAFF. The CDR3 region has the DNA TGTGCCAGCAGCCCCACTAAACAGGGGAACACTGAAGCTTTCTTT.

V usage is TRBV11-2 and J usage is TRBJ2-3; maybe TRBD2 (5 bases). V was shortened by 2 bases and J by 0 bases, with 12 bases between the two germline ends. CDR3 length equals 16 residues. CDR1 and CDR2 (germline): SGHAT, FQNNGV. In DNA, the CDR3 is TGTGCCAGCAGCTTATTACCAGCGGCGAGCACAGATACGCAGTATTTT. Amino acids: CASSLLPAASTDTQYF.

V and J are TRBV6-6 and TRBJ2-1; D perhaps matches TRBD1 (6 bases). Trimming removed 4 bases from V and 4 bases from J, with 8 bases in between. The CDR3 sequence is 13 residues long. The germline V gene encodes CDR1 MNHNY and CDR2 SVGAGI (reference sequence). In DNA, the CDR3 is TGTGCCAGCAGTTTTCAGGGGTACAATGAGCAGTTCTTC. Protein product: CASSFQGYNEQFF.

This clone came up a few times. V usage is TRBV19 and J usage is TRBJ2-2; D is possibly TRBD1 or TRBD2 (5 bases each). The V end lost 11 bases, the J end lost 4 bases, and 5 bases lay between the germline ends. Germline V gene sequence: CDR1 LNHDA, CDR2 SQIVND (reference sequence). The CDR3 has 10 residues. CDR3 nucleotide sequence: TGTGCCGGGGGCACCGGGGAGCTGTTTTTT. Translated, it gives CAGGTGELFF.

V gene TRBV16 combines with J gene TRBJ1-5; D unresolved. The germline gives CDR1 KGHSY, CDR2 FQNENV. The CDR3 is made up of 12 amino acids. V lost 3 bases, J lost 4 bases, and 4 bases lay in between. Here the CDR3 reads CASSHDNQPQHF. In nucleotides, the CDR3 is TGTGCCAGCAGCCATGATAATCAGCCCCAGCATTTT. Variable domain in full (rest from reference TRBV16 and TRBJ1-5): GEEVAQTPKHLVRGEGQKAKLYCAPIKGHSYVFWYQQVLKNEFKFLISFQNENVFDETGMPKERFSAKCLPNSPCSLEIQATKLEDSAVYFCASSHDNQPQHFGDGTRLSIL.

This clone turned up a few times. The chain carries TRBV15 and TRBJ1-5, with D perhaps TRBD1 (6 bases). V lost 4 bases and J lost 5, with 15 bases in between. This CDR3 has 15 residues. Germline V gene sequence: CDR1 LNHNV, CDR2 YYDKDF (reference sequence). The CDR3 DNA is TGTGCCACCAGCACCGATCAGGGGATCGATCAGCCCCAGCATTTT. Its protein product is CATSTDQGIDQPQHF.